This TCR beta chain came from a study of blood T cell repertoires in COVID-19. Study background: The samples span acute and convalescent COVID-19 from the United States, Italy and Spain.

Libraries were prepared by immunoSEQ multiplex PCR; TCRdb keeps only in-frame clonotypes and omits some of them. This table holds nearly 55,000 clones, approximately 84% found once. Germline lookup yields CDR1 SGHRS and CDR2 YFSETQ. V lost 3 bases to trimming and J lost 3 bases, with 10 bases between them. The CDR3 contains 14 residues. This clonotype was obtained from a human donor with active or convalescent COVID-19. The donor label of this sample is uncertain. The sample comprised peripheral blood. The chain carries TRBV5-1 and TRBJ2-1; D remains unclear. In DNA, the CDR3 is TGCGCCAGCAGCTCGGCTAGATTCTACAATGAGCAGTTCTTC. Protein: CASSSARFYNEQFF.